This T cell receptor beta chain was sequenced during a study of blood T cell repertoires in COVID-19. On the study more broadly: T cells, B-cell-depleted T cells, or PBMCs supplied cDNA or gDNA.

Germline V CDR1 and CDR2: MDHEN, SYDVKM. The CDR3 spans 12 residues. The V gene lost 2 bases and the J gene lost 8 bases, with 9 bases spanning the gap. Authors' processing steps: Researchers report that nucleated cell counts were estimated from reference gene primer amplification. Here immunoSEQ multiplex PCR was the method, and the copy in TCRdb shows in-frame clones only, minus some. V and J calls and clone size are copied from that table; D and trimming were computed from the DNA. Of about 300,000 clones listed, over 75% are singletons. This clone has just one count. Seattle's cohort entered during active infection and was followed longitudinally.

The TCR originated in a woman in her twenties or thirties with COVID-19, enrolled during active disease. The specimen was peripheral blood. The J gene is TRBJ1-2, the V gene TRBV28; D is unclear. CDR3 amino acids: CASSLEARGYTF. The CDR3 DNA reads TGTGCCAGCAGTTTAGAGGCAAGGGGCTACACCTTC.